A selection of T cell receptor beta chains follows, all from one sample in a study of T cell responses to AZD1222 COVID-19 vaccine. Data came from immunoSEQ multiplex PCR; TCRdb stores just in-frame clones and leaves some out. The table records about 84,000 clones, roughly 87% of them present only once. The specimen comprised peripheral blood, sampled on day 0 of AZD1222 vaccination. The receptors were gathered from an adult in good health. The CDR3 runs from the conserved cysteine through the conserved F or W. A D gene is named only where the DNA matches it firmly. Some rows mark clone size as missing; the rest say once, few, many or name a class of expanded clone.

J: TRBJ2-3; size: -; V: TRBV18; D: -; length: 12; DNA: TGTGCCAGCTCACAGGGGGTGAAAACGCAGTATTTT; CDR3: CASSQGVKTQYF
J: TRBJ2-1; size: -; V: TRBV5-8; D: TRBD1; length: 13; DNA: TGTGCCAGCATCCGACAGGGCCGCGATGAGCAGTTCTTC; CDR3: CASIRQGRDEQFF
J: TRBJ2-7; size: few; V: TRBV19; D: -; length: 13; DNA: TGTGCCAGTAGTATAGATGTAAGGTACGAGCAGTACTTC; CDR3: CASSIDVRYEQYF
J: TRBJ1-1; size: -; V: TRBV6-6; D: -; length: 14; DNA: TGTGCCAGCAGTTCCAGACAGAGGAACACTGAAGCTTTCTTT; CDR3: CASSSRQRNTEAFF
J: TRBJ2-7; size: -; V: TRBV4-2; D: -; length: 16; DNA: TGTGCCAGCAGCCAAAAAGTCGCTGCGGTGAACTACGAGCAGTACTTC; CDR3: CASSQKVAAVNYEQYF
J: TRBJ2-1; size: -; V: TRBV7-6; D: TRBD1; length: 15; DNA: TGTGCCAGCAGCCAACGACAGGGGCCCTACAATGAGCAGTTCTTC; CDR3: CASSQRQGPYNEQFF
J: TRBJ1-1; size: -; V: TRBV19; D: -; length: 15; DNA: TGTGCCAGTAGTATCGAGGGAACGGGGAACACTGAAGCTTTCTTT; CDR3: CASSIEGTGNTEAFF
J: TRBJ2-5; size: -; V: TRBV2; D: -; length: 14; DNA: TGTGCCAGCAGTAAACGGGTCAGCGCGGAGACCCAGTACTTC; CDR3: CASSKRVSAETQYF
J: TRBJ1-1; size: once; V: TRBV6-5; D: -; length: 13; DNA: TGTGCCAGCAGTTCGTTGGTCGGGGTTGAAGCTTTCTTT; CDR3: CASSSLVGVEAFF
J: TRBJ1-1; size: -; V: TRBV7-9; D: -; length: 11; DNA: TGTGCCAGCAGCCTTATCACGGCGGCTTTCTTT; CDR3: CASSLITAAFF
J: TRBJ1-2; size: -; V: TRBV6-2/TRBV6-3; D: TRBD1; length: 12; DNA: TGTGCCAGCAGTGGACAGGGGTACGGCTACACCTTC; CDR3: CASSGQGYGYTF
J: TRBJ1-2; size: -; V: TRBV29-1; D: -; length: 12; DNA: TGCAGCGCTGGACAAGGGGGATATGGCTACACCTTC; CDR3: CSAGQGGYGYTF
J: TRBJ2-5; size: -; V: TRBV5-1; D: TRBD1; length: 12; DNA: TGCGCCAGCAGGGGACAGCAAGAGACCCAGTACTTC; CDR3: CASRGQQETQYF
J: TRBJ1-1; size: -; V: TRBV2; D: -; length: 12; DNA: TGTGCCAGCAGAGTTTCTCGCACTGAAGCTTTCTTT; CDR3: CASRVSRTEAFF
J: TRBJ2-7; size: -; V: TRBV6-1; D: TRBD1; length: 16; DNA: TGTGCCAGCAGTGAAAAGGCGCGGCAGGGGGCCTCCGAGCAGTACTTC; CDR3: CASSEKARQGASEQYF
J: TRBJ1-2; size: -; V: TRBV19; D: -; length: 14; DNA: TGTGCCAGTAGCCCGCCCCTAGAAACCTATGGCTACACCTTC; CDR3: CASSPPLETYGYTF
J: TRBJ1-6; size: -; V: TRBV27; D: -; length: 14; DNA: TGTGCCAGCAGTTTAAACAGGGTAGAGTCACCCCTCCACTTT; CDR3: CASSLNRVESPLHF
J: TRBJ2-7; size: -; V: TRBV7-9; D: TRBD2; length: 17; DNA: TGTGCCAGCGGAGTCTTAACCACTAGCGGGAGTCGTTACGAGCAGTACTTC; CDR3: CASGVLTTSGSRYEQYF
J: TRBJ1-6; size: -; V: TRBV6-5; D: TRBD1; length: 15; DNA: TGTGCCAGCAGTTTAGGGACAGAGGGTAATTCACCCCTCCACTTT; CDR3: CASSLGTEGNSPLHF
J: TRBJ2-1; size: -; V: TRBV3-1/TRBV3-2; D: -; length: 12; DNA: TGTGCCAGCAGCCAAGATGGTAGGACCCAGTTCTTC; CDR3: CASSQDGRTQFF
J: TRBJ2-7; size: -; V: TRBV6-5; D: TRBD1; length: 14; DNA: TGTGCCAGCAGTACGACAGGGGGCGAGGACGAGCAGTACTTC; CDR3: CASSTTGGEDEQYF
J: TRBJ2-4; size: -; V: TRBV15; D: -; length: 16; DNA: TGTGCCACCAGCCTTTCCACGGCCCTGGGGAAAAACATTCAGTACTTC; CDR3: CATSLSTALGKNIQYF
J: TRBJ1-2; size: -; V: TRBV19; D: -; length: 17; DNA: TGTGCCAGTAGTCTAAGTGGCGAGGGCAGGGGTGTCGGTGGCTACACCTTC; CDR3: CASSLSGEGRGVGGYTF
J: TRBJ1-2; size: -; V: TRBV7-8; D: -; length: 14; DNA: TGTGCCAGCAGCTTAGGAGGGCCTGCCTATGGCTACACCTTC; CDR3: CASSLGGPAYGYTF
J: TRBJ1-2; size: -; V: TRBV29-1; D: -; length: 12; DNA: TGCAGCGTCTACCAGGGTGGCTATGGCTACACCTTC; CDR3: CSVYQGGYGYTF
J: TRBJ2-7; size: -; V: TRBV5-1; D: -; length: 13; DNA: TGCGCCAGCACCCCGGGACCTGCCTACGAGCAGTACTTC; CDR3: CASTPGPAYEQYF
J: TRBJ2-2; size: -; V: TRBV5-6; D: -; length: 13; DNA: TGTGCCAGCAGCCTTAGTTTCCCCGGGGAGCTGTTTTTT; CDR3: CASSLSFPGELFF
J: TRBJ1-1; size: -; V: TRBV5-6; D: -; length: 13; DNA: TGTGCCAGCAGCTTGGTGTTGATAGACCAAGCTTTCTTT; CDR3: CASSLVLIDQAFF
J: TRBJ2-7; size: -; V: TRBV4-2; D: TRBD1; length: 15; DNA: TGTGCCAGCAGCCAAGGAGGGGGCGTCGGCTACGAGCAGTACTTC; CDR3: CASSQGGGVGYEQYF
J: TRBJ2-1; size: many; V: TRBV7-9; D: TRBD2; length: 16; DNA: TGTGCCAGCAGCTTAGGGGTTAGCGGGAGGGCCGGGGAGCAGTTCTTC; CDR3: CASSLGVSGRAGEQFF
J: TRBJ1-2; size: -; V: TRBV6-2/TRBV6-3; D: -; length: 17; DNA: TGTGCCAGCAGTTACTCGATGGGACCTGGTTCTCAAGGGGGCTACACCTTC; CDR3: CASSYSMGPGSQGGYTF
J: TRBJ1-4; size: -; V: TRBV19; D: -; length: 15; DNA: TGTGCCAGTAGACCAGACACAGGGAGCGGCGAAAAACTGTTTTTT; CDR3: CASRPDTGSGEKLFF
J: TRBJ2-7; size: -; V: TRBV12-3/TRBV12-4; D: -; length: 13; DNA: TGTGCCAGCTCCCAGGGGCTCTCCTACGAGCAGTACTTC; CDR3: CASSQGLSYEQYF
J: TRBJ1-3; size: -; V: TRBV7-2; D: -; length: 13; DNA: TGTGCCAGCAGCTTAACCCAGGGCGACACCATATATTTT; CDR3: CASSLTQGDTIYF
J: TRBJ1-1; size: -; V: TRBV29-1; D: -; length: 11; DNA: TGCAGCGTTGCATGGGGCACTGAAGCTTTCTTT; CDR3: CSVAWGTEAFF
J: TRBJ2-6; size: once; V: TRBV6-1; D: TRBD2; length: 17; DNA: TGTGCCAGCAGTGAAGTCGGTCTAGCGGGTGGGGCCAACGTCCTGACTTTC; CDR3: CASSEVGLAGGANVLTF
J: TRBJ1-5; size: -; V: TRBV27; D: -; length: 15; DNA: TGTGCCAGCAGTTACACAGGGACGAGCAATCAGCCCCAGCATTTT; CDR3: CASSYTGTSNQPQHF
J: TRBJ1-4; size: -; V: TRBV5-1; D: TRBD1; length: 14; DNA: TGCGCCAGCGGACAGGGACTCTCTAATGAAAAACTGTTTTTT; CDR3: CASGQGLSNEKLFF
J: TRBJ1-2; size: -; V: TRBV7-2; D: TRBD1; length: 11; DNA: TGTGCCAGCACGACAGGGCTTGGCTACACCTTC; CDR3: CASTTGLGYTF
J: TRBJ2-2; size: -; V: TRBV18; D: -; length: 16; DNA: TGTGCCAGCTCAGTCGGGATTCGAGGGGACACCGGGGAGCTGTTTTTT; CDR3: CASSVGIRGDTGELFF
J: TRBJ2-1; size: -; V: TRBV28; D: -; length: 16; DNA: TGTGCCAGCAGCCAATGGGCCAGAGCTAACTACAATGAGCAGTTCTTC; CDR3: CASSQWARANYNEQFF
J: TRBJ2-2; size: -; V: TRBV24-1; D: -; length: 17; DNA: TGTGCCACCAGTGACCCCAGGTCGACAGATTCTACCGGGGAGCTGTTTTTT; CDR3: CATSDPRSTDSTGELFF
J: TRBJ2-7; size: -; V: TRBV6-1; D: TRBD2; length: 15; DNA: TGTGCCAGCAGTGACCGTGGGACTAGCTCCTACGAGCAGTACTTC; CDR3: CASSDRGTSSYEQYF
J: TRBJ2-7; size: -; V: TRBV6-1; D: TRBD1; length: 15; DNA: TGTGCCAGCAGACCCCCGGGACAGGGGACTTACGAGCAGTACTTC; CDR3: CASRPPGQGTYEQYF
J: TRBJ2-1; size: -; V: TRBV4-3; D: -; length: 16; DNA: TGCGCCAGCAGCCAAGGATGGAGTCCCCCTTACAATGAGCAGTTCTTC; CDR3: CASSQGWSPPYNEQFF
J: TRBJ2-7; size: -; V: TRBV5-8; D: TRBD1; length: 14; DNA: TGTGCCAGCAGCTTCGGGACAGGCCGATACGAGCAGTACTTC; CDR3: CASSFGTGRYEQYF
J: TRBJ1-5; size: -; V: TRBV18; D: TRBD1; length: 16; DNA: TGTGCCAGCTCACCTGGGACAGGGCCGGGGAATCAGCCCCAGCATTTT; CDR3: CASSPGTGPGNQPQHF
J: TRBJ2-1; size: -; V: TRBV6-5; D: -; length: 15; DNA: TGTGCCAGCAAACTTAATGGATATTCTAACAATGAGCAGTTCTTC; CDR3: CASKLNGYSNNEQFF
J: TRBJ1-1; size: once; V: TRBV4-2; D: TRBD1; length: 14; DNA: TGTGCCAGCAGCCCCCCGGACAGGGACACTGAAGCTTTCTTT; CDR3: CASSPPDRDTEAFF